This T cell receptor beta chain was profiled in a study of cytomegalovirus exposure and HLA in healthy donors. The overall study: The study placed around 80% of its 398 genotyped donors in the Caucasian-associated ancestry cluster. Study observations and caveats: TCR beta chains numbering some 160 were designated cytomegalovirus-associated.

13 Jbeta primers and 60 Vbeta primers were used for the PCR. Some clones are missing from TCRdb's copy, which holds only in-frame ones; the method was immunoSEQ multiplex PCR. The repertoire has over 200,000 clones, about 85% of them found once; the top ten carry roughly 1.3%. The V end was cut by 5 bases, the J end by 1 base, with 9 bases between. In germline, CDR1 is LGHNA, CDR2 YNFKEQ. CDR3 length: 13 amino acids. Comment on this clone: Its antigen is not identified.

V and J are TRBV4-2 and TRBJ2-7; the D gene is possibly TRBD1 (6 bases). This sequence originates from a human donor in good health. What was sequenced was PBMCs. Here the CDR3 reads CASSKQGSYEQYF. CDR3 sequence (DNA): TGTGCCAGCAGCAAACAGGGTTCCTACGAGCAGTACTTC.